What follows is one T cell receptor beta chain and its context. What it recognizes is unknown. This CDR3 has 14 amino acids. Trimming cost V 3 bases and J 3 bases; bases outside gene matches: 2. CDR1 and CDR2 (germline): LNHDA, SQIVND (reference sequence). Sequencing used immunoSEQ multiplex PCR; TCRdb keeps in-frame clones, though not all of them. Of some 110,000 clones in the sample, roughly 87% were seen once. The data stem from a study of graft-versus-host responses after intestinal transplantation. Study overall: Recipients across the board were started on anti-thymocyte globulin induction, then kept on tacrolimus and steroids for two to three years.

Material: unstimulated CD4+ T cells sorted from spleen or lymph node cells, obtained before intestinal transplant. This receptor was obtained from a human donor who received an intestinal transplant. The chain has TRBV19 and TRBJ2-7; TRBD2 matches 10 bases. For the CDR3, the DNA is TGTGCCAGTAGTATTGGACTAGCGGTCTACGAGCAGTACTTC. Amino acid sequence: CASSIGLAVYEQYF.